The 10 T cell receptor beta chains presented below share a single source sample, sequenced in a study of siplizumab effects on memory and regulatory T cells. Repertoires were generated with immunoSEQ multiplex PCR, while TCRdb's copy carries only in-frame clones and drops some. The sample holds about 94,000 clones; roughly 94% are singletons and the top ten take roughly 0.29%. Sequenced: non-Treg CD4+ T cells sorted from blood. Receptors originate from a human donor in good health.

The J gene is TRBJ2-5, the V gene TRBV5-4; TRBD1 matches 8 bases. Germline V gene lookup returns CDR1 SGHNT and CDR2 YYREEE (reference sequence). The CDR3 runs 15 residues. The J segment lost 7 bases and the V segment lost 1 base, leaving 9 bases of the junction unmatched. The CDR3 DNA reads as TGTGCCAGCAGCTTGACAGGGGGTTCCAAAGCGACCCAGTACTTC. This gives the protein CASSLTGGSKATQYF.

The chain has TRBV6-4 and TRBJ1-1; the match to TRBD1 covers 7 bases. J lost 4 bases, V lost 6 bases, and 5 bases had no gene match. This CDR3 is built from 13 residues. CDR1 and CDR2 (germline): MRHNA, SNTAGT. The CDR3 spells CASSPTGSTEAFF. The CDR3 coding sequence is TGTGCCAGCAGCCCGACAGGGAGCACTGAAGCTTTCTTT.

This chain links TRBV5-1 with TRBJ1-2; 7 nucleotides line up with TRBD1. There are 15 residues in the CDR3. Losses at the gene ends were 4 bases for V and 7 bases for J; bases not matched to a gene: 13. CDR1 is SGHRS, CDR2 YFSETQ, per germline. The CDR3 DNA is TGCGCCAGCAGCAATGGACAGGCCCGGGGGGGTGGCTACACCTTC. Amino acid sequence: CASSNGQARGGGYTF. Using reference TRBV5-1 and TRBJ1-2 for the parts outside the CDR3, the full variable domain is KAGVTQTPRYLIKTRGQQVTLSCSPISGHRSVSWYQQTPGQGLQFLFEYFSETQRNKGNFPGRFSGRQFSNSRSEMNVSTLELGDSALYLCASSNGQARGGGYTFGSGTRLTVV.

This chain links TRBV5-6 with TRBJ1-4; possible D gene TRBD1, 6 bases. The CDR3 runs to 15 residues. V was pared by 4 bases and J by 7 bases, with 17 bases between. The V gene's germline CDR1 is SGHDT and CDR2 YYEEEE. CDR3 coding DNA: TGTGCCAGCAGCGGTGGGGCGGGGGCCGGTGAAAAACTGTTTTTT. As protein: CASSGGAGAGEKLFF.

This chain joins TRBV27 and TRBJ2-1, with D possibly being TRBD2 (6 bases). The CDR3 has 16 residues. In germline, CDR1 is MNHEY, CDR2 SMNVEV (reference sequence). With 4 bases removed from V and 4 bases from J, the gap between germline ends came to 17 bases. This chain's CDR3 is CASSSTQPGVYNEQFF. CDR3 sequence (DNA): TGTGCCAGCAGTTCAACCCAGCCGGGGGTTTACAATGAGCAGTTCTTC.

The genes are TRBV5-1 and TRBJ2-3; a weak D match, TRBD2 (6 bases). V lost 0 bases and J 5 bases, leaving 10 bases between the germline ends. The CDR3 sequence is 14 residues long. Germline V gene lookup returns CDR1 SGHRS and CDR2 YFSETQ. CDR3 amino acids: CASSLVRELDTQYF. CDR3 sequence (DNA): TGCGCCAGCAGCTTGGTTCGGGAGCTAGATACGCAGTATTTT.

CDR3 in DNA: TGTGCCAGCAGCTTAGGAGGGGGCGGAACTGAAGCTTTCTTT. This translates into CASSLGGGGTEAFF. The chain couples TRBV7-9 to TRBJ1-1; 7 positions agree with TRBD1. CDR1 and CDR2 (germline): SEHNR, FQNEAQ (reference sequence). This CDR3 is 14 amino acids long. The J segment lost 5 bases and the V segment lost 1 base, leaving 4 bases of the junction unmatched.

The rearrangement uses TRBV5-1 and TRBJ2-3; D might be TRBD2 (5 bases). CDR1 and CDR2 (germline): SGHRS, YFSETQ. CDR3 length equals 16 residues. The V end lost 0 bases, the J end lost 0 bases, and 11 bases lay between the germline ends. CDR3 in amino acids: CASSLVARGSTDTQYF. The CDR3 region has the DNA TGCGCCAGCAGCTTGGTTGCCCGCGGGAGCACAGATACGCAGTATTTT.

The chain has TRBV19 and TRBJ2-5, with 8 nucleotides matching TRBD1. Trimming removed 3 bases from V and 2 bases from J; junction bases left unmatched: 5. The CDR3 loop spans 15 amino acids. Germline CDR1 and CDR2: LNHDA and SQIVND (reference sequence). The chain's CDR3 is CASSINGQGQETQYF. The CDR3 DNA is TGTGCCAGTAGTATCAACGGACAGGGTCAAGAGACCCAGTACTTC. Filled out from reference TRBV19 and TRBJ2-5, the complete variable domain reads DGGITQSPKYLFRKEGQNVTLSCEQNLNHDAMYWYRQDPGQGLRLIYYSQIVNDFQKGDIAEGYSVSREKKESFPLTVTSAQKNPTAFYLCASSINGQGQETQYFGPGTRLLVL.

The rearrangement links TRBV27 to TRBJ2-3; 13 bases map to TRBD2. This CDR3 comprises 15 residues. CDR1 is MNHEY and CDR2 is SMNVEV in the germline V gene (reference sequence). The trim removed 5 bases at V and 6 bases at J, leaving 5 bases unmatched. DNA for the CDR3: TGTGCCAGCAGTATACTAGCGGGGGGGCCGGATACGCAGTATTTT. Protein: CASSILAGGPDTQYF.